Listed here is a single TCR beta chain. Its antigen is not known. The data were obtained in a study of T-cell reconstitution after alpha-beta-depleted transplantation in children. Notes on the study in general: At around two months after transplant, the alpha-beta T cells were reportedly derived from several hundred expanded clones that came from non-depleted graft cells. A year post-transplant, T-cell counts and diversity derived mostly from newly produced T cells. Day-60 TCRbeta diversity that was high in some patients was derived from surviving recipient T cells and thymic progenitors.

The CDR3 sequence is 14 residues long. Germline CDR1 is DFQATT and CDR2 is SNEGSKA (reference sequence). V was pared by 1 base and J by 0 bases, with 9 bases between. A TCRbeta library incorporating unique molecular identifiers was prepared. MiXCR was run by TCRdb on the PCR reads, yielding one entry per CDR3 protein. The table has around 300,000 distinct CDR3 sequences, around 7.1% seen once. The source of this sequence is a female patient aged 2 to 10 who had a stem cell transplant for Fanconi anemia, so the T cells may come from the graft donor. The material was peripheral blood, obtained 360 days after TCRalphabeta/CD19-depleted stem cell transplant. The genes are TRBV20-1 and TRBJ1-1; D is unresolved. CDR3 bases: TGCAGTGCTAGAGTTTTTGCAATGAACACTGAAGCTTTCTTT. Translating it yields CSARVFAMNTEAFF.